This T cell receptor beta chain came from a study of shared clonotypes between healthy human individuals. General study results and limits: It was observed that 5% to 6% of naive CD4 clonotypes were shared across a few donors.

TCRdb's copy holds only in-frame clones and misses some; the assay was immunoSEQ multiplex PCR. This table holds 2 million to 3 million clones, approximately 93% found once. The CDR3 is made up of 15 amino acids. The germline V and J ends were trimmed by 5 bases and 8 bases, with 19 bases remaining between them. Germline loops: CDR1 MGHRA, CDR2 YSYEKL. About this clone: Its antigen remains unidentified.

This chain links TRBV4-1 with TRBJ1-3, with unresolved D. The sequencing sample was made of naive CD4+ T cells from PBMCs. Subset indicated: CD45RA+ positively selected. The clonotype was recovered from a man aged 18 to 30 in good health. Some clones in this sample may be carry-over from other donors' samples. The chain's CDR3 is CASSAGLQLKYTIYF. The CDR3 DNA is TGCGCCAGCAGCGCCGGATTACAGCTGAAATACACCATATATTTT.